A single sample gave rise to the 9 T cell receptor beta chains below, sequenced in a study of shared clonotypes between healthy human individuals. Clones were read by immunoSEQ multiplex PCR, and TCRdb kept only the in-frame ones, dropping some. The table includes over a million clones, about 80% detected once. Sequencing was performed on memory CD4+ T cells sorted from blood. Subset denoted: CD45RA-negative fraction. Receptor source: a man aged 18-30 years in good health.

This chain uses TRBV2 with TRBJ2-5; D ambiguous. The CDR3 has 13 amino acids. The V end was cut by 1 base, the J end by 7 bases, with 10 bases between. Per the germline V gene, CDR1 is SNHLY and CDR2 is FYNNEI. The CDR3 DNA reads as TGTGCCAGCAGTGAAGATCGGGTCGGGACCCAGTACTTC. It yields the protein CASSEDRVGTQYF.

The CDR3 region has the DNA TGTGCCAGCAGCTTGTCACAGCCCTATGGCTACACCTTC. It yields the protein CASSLSQPYGYTF. V is TRBV5-6 and J is TRBJ1-2, with D uncertain. With 1 base removed from V and 4 bases from J, the gap between germline ends came to 8 bases. The CDR3 covers 13 residues. Germline CDR1 SGHDT, CDR2 YYEEEE. Based on the CDR3 plus reference TRBV5-6 and TRBJ1-2, the full variable domain is DAGVTQSPTHLIKTRGQQVTLRCSPKSGHDTVSWYQQALGQGPQFIFQYYEEEERQRGNFPDRFSGHQFPNYSSELNVNALLLGDSALYLCASSLSQPYGYTFGSGTRLTVV.

This clone was seen only a few times. The V call is TRBV20-1, the J call TRBJ1-2; D remains ambiguous. The CDR3 runs 11 residues. The V end was cut by 6 bases, the J end by 9 bases, with 14 bases between. Germline CDR1 DFQATT, CDR2 SNEGSKA (reference sequence). CDR3: CSARTANSYTF. The DNA of the CDR3 is TGCAGTGCGAGGACCGCTAATAGCTACACCTTC.

The chain is built from TRBV10-1 and TRBJ1-1; D not resolved. Germline V gene sequence: CDR1 WNHNN, CDR2 SYGVQD (reference sequence). Trimming took 2 bases from V and 0 from J, leaving 4 bases between them. The CDR3 loop spans 13 amino acids. CDR3 region: CASSEAMNTEAFF. CDR3 in DNA: TGCGCCAGCAGTGAGGCTATGAACACTGAAGCTTTCTTT.

The gene calls are TRBV2 and TRBJ1-1, with D hard to call. V was pared by 1 base and J by 4 bases, with 7 bases between. Germline V CDR1 and CDR2: SNHLY, FYNNEI. The CDR3 contains 13 residues. The CDR3 spells CASSEGRGTEAFF. In DNA form, the CDR3 reads TGTGCCAGCAGTGAAGGTCGAGGCACTGAAGCTTTCTTT.

The CDR3 is CASSYPTGGGRELFF. The CDR3 DNA reads TGTGCCAGCAGCTATCCTACTGGTGGCGGGAGGGAGCTGTTTTTT. J is TRBJ2-2 and V is TRBV7-2; D may be TRBD2 (6 bases). CDR3 length equals 15 residues. Between the trimmed V and J ends, which lost 4 bases and 9 bases, there was a span of 18 bases. Looked up from germline, CDR1 is SGHTA and CDR2 is FQGNSA.

This clone showed up just a few times. The chain couples TRBV6-5 to TRBJ2-1; tentative D call: TRBD2 (6 bases). The CDR3 extends over 13 amino acids. Trimming removed 8 bases at V and 7 bases at J, with 15 bases between. Germline CDR1 reads MNHEY; CDR2 reads SVGAGI. The CDR3 DNA reads as TGTGCCAGCTCGATGGGACGGGAGAATGAGCAGTTCTTC. Translation: CASSMGRENEQFF.

This clone has just a few counts. The chain combines TRBV19 with TRBJ2-5; unclear D gene. This CDR3 is 16 amino acids long. CDR1 is LNHDA, CDR2 SQIVND, per germline (reference sequence). V was shortened by 3 bases and J by 7 bases, with 21 bases between the two germline ends. The CDR3 here is CASSISNVIGPRTQYF. CDR3 sequence (DNA): TGTGCCAGTAGTATCTCAAACGTTATAGGCCCTAGGACCCAGTACTTC. Drawing the rest from reference TRBV19 and TRBJ2-5, the complete variable domain is DGGITQSPKYLFRKEGQNVTLSCEQNLNHDAMYWYRQDPGQGLRLIYYSQIVNDFQKGDIAEGYSVSREKKESFPLTVTSAQKNPTAFYLCASSISNVIGPRTQYFGPGTRLLVL.

The V gene is TRBV27, the J gene TRBJ2-7; unclear D gene. This CDR3 has 14 amino acids. Germline values: CDR1 MNHEY, CDR2 SMNVEV (reference sequence). Trimming removed 3 bases from V and 1 base from J, with 10 bases in between. The CDR3 DNA reads TGTGCCAGCAGTTTTACGGCGCTTTCCTACGAGCAGTACTTC. Translated, it gives CASSFTALSYEQYF.